What follows describes a single T cell receptor beta chain. There is no known antigen for this receptor. Base qualities are missing; no much larger clone stands one base away. Sequencing instrument: Illumina HiSeq 1500. TCRdb's own reprocessing of the public reads used fastp at Q25 and MiXCR and kept productive beta chains. Rows with a matching CDR3 protein are joined into one entry that keeps the most common DNA and genes. The sample includes about 500,000 distinct CDR3 sequences, with roughly 34% observed a single time. The top ten clonotypes cover roughly a sixth of the sample. The meaning of the sample's treatment or condition label: in vitro stimulation with specific CMV peptide epitopes to enrich CMV-specific T cells. This record belongs to a study of T cell repertoires in cytomegalovirus infection (dated 2019 in TCRdb). About the full investigation: Peptide stimulations targeted recently identified HLA-C-restricted CMV epitopes, whose presentation resists viral immunomodulation, together with well-studied HLA-B-restricted epitopes. The HLA type of each donor mattered for the analysis, because public TCR beta signatures pointed to carriage of CMV infection along with the matching HLA type.

Measured from the cysteine to the phenylalanine, the CDR3 is 13 residues long. Left in the record is the CDR3 DNA by itself, 39 bases read in frame from the first base. Via the germline V gene, CDR1 is SGHTA and CDR2 FQGNSA. Clipping removes 8 bases from V and 5 bases from J, with 2 as the unmatched junction base count. Findings and caveats that apply to the study as a whole: In both this cohort and an independent cohort of some 370 donors, the cumulative frequency of public TCR beta family members distinguished carriers of CMV infection plus the relevant HLA type. The ex vivo response was dominated by HLA-C-restricted CMV-specific TCR beta clonotypes, which also provided the single most frequent clonotype in two of eight donors.

The receptor's source is a human donor in good health (CMV status not recorded). Some clones in this sample may be carry-over from other donors' samples. The chain joins TRBV7-2 to TRBJ2-4, with TRBD2 identical over 11 junction bases. Sequencing was performed on cultured PBMCs, taken from culture after CMV antigen stimulation. CDR3 region: CASRGLAENIQYF. In nucleotide form, the sequence is TGTGCCAGCCGGGGACTAGCGGAAAACATTCAGTACTTC.